Below, 14 T cell receptor beta chains from the same sample are listed, as sequenced in a study of T cell clones after liver transplantation. Here immunoSEQ multiplex PCR was the method, and the copy in TCRdb shows in-frame clones only, minus some. This sample has just under 60,000 clones, with about 73% found just once. Sequences were derived from CD4+ T cells from blood, sampled at the roughly 16-month timepoint. The receptor source for this set is a human patient who received a liver transplant. Some T cells may have come from the graft donor.

This clone has a single count. The chain uses TRBV19 and TRBJ1-5; no reliable D call. The CDR3 loop spans 14 amino acids. Deletions cut 5 bases from V and 5 bases from J, with 13 bases between. Per the germline V gene, CDR1 is LNHDA and CDR2 is SQIVND (reference sequence). CDR3 coding DNA: TGTGCCAGTAGTCGGGAAAGGCAAGATCAGCCCCAGCATTTT. Translated: CASSRERQDQPQHF.

Written as DNA, the CDR3 is TGTGCCACCCTTCGGACAGGGAATACCGGGGAGCTGTTTTTT. Protein product: CATLRTGNTGELFF. V usage is TRBV6-5 and J usage is TRBJ2-2; the match to TRBD1 covers 8 bases. V shed 10 bases and J 5 bases; nucleotides not matched to a gene: 9. This CDR3 has 14 amino acids. Germline CDR1 MNHEY, CDR2 SVGAGI.

This clone was counted a single time. The CDR3 nucleotides read TGTGCCAGCAGTCTCGGGACAGGGGTTGGGACCCAGTACTTC. Its translation: CASSLGTGVGTQYF. This chain links TRBV6-5 with TRBJ2-5; TRBD1 agrees at 10 bases. Germline CDR1 and CDR2: MNHEY and SVGAGI. The junction had 7 bases not matched to a gene; V was cut back by 5 bases and J by 7 bases. CDR3 length equals 14 residues.

The J gene is TRBJ2-3, the V gene TRBV19; D remains ambiguous. This CDR3 contains 13 residues. V shed 3 bases and J shed 6 bases, with 10 bases lying between them. CDR1 is LNHDA and CDR2 is SQIVND in the germline V gene (reference sequence). The CDR3 sequence is CASSMGIKDTQYF. In DNA, the CDR3 is TGTGCCAGTAGTATGGGGATTAAGGATACGCAGTATTTT.

The V and J genes are TRBV11-2 and TRBJ2-3; D possibly corresponds to TRBD1 (5 bases). V lost 4 bases to trimming and J lost 2 bases, with 16 bases between them. The CDR3 has 16 amino acids. Germline CDR1 and CDR2: SGHAT and FQNNGV. The CDR3 coding sequence is TGTGCCAGCAGCTACACAGGAGACCCATACACAGATACGCAGTATTTT. Residues: CASSYTGDPYTDTQYF.

The gene calls are TRBV5-8 and TRBJ2-2; the D is unclear. Germline values: CDR1 SGHTS, CDR2 YDEGEE. V was clipped by 5 bases and J by 5 bases, with 4 bases between them. CDR3 length: 11 residues. CDR3 amino acids: CASRQTGELFF. The CDR3 nucleotides read TGTGCCAGCAGGCAGACCGGGGAGCTGTTTTTT.

This CDR3 is CASNGGQYTGELFF. Written as DNA, the CDR3 is TGTGCCAGCAACGGAGGGCAGTACACCGGGGAGCTGTTTTTT. J is TRBJ2-2 and V is TRBV9; maybe TRBD2 (6 bases). Germline V gives CDR1 SGDLS, CDR2 YYNGEE. CDR3 length: 14 amino acids. Trimming cost V 6 bases and J 3 bases, with 12 bases left between them.

This clone was found a few times. The chain carries TRBV29-1 and TRBJ1-1; no reliable D call. The CDR3 sequence is 16 residues long. The V and J ends lost 3 bases and 2 bases respectively, with 19 bases between them. CDR1 and CDR2 from the germline V gene are SQVTM and ANQGSEA. CDR3 DNA sequence: TGCAGCGTTGAGGGGTGGCGGAGCGTTACCAACACTGAAGCTTTCTTT. It codes for CSVEGWRSVTNTEAFF.

This rearrangement joins TRBV7-2 to TRBJ2-1; 11 nucleotides align to TRBD2. Germline V CDR1 and CDR2: SGHTA, FQGNSA. The junction had 9 bases not matched to a gene; V was cut back by 1 base and J by 4 bases. The CDR3 length is 18 residues. The CDR3 protein is CASSLVISGGAWYNEQFF. The CDR3 DNA reads as TGTGCCAGCAGCTTAGTGATTAGCGGGGGGGCTTGGTACAATGAGCAGTTCTTC.

The sample holds a few counts of this clone. V is TRBV19 and J is TRBJ2-1, with a weak D call TRBD2 (5 bases). The germline V gene encodes CDR1 LNHDA and CDR2 SQIVND (reference sequence). Trimming removed 6 bases from V and 8 bases from J, with 8 bases in between. The CDR3 covers 11 residues. CDR3 DNA: TGTGCCAGTAGCCGGCGGGATGAGCAGTTCTTC. Its protein product is CASSRRDEQFF.

The V and J genes are TRBV11-2 and TRBJ2-1; maybe TRBD2 (7 bases). The V and J ends lost 5 bases and 7 bases respectively, with 21 bases between them. Germline lookup yields CDR1 SGHAT and CDR2 FQNNGV. There are 16 residues in the CDR3. Written as DNA, the CDR3 is TGTGCCAGCAGCCCCCTGGCGGGGGCTCCTGGGAATGAGCAGTTCTTC. Translating it yields CASSPLAGAPGNEQFF.

The V and J genes are TRBV5-6 and TRBJ2-3; a possible D gene is TRBD1 (5 bases). Deletions cut 3 bases from V and 0 bases from J, with 17 bases between. The CDR3 runs to 17 residues. The germline V gene encodes CDR1 SGHDT and CDR2 YYEEEE. This chain's CDR3 is CASSSLDTPKSTDTQYF. CDR3 DNA sequence: TGTGCCAGCAGCTCCCTGGACACCCCCAAGAGCACAGATACGCAGTATTTT.

The J gene is TRBJ2-6, the V gene TRBV18, with D perhaps being TRBD1 or TRBD2 (6 bases each). The CDR3 consists of 16 residues. Germline V lookup: CDR1 KGHSH, CDR2 LQKENI. The V gene lost 0 bases and the J gene lost 1 base, with 7 bases spanning the gap. The CDR3 nucleotides read TGTGCCAGCTCACCACCAGGGGGGTCTGGGGCCAACGTCCTGACTTTC. Its translation: CASSPPGGSGANVLTF.

This clone has more than one count but fewer than ten. The CDR3 spells CASSSRPSGSDEQFF. CDR3 DNA: TGTGCCAGCAGTAGTCGGCCTAGCGGGAGTGATGAGCAGTTCTTC. The chain joins TRBV9 to TRBJ2-1; 10 nucleotides agree with TRBD2. This CDR3 comprises 15 residues. Germline loops: CDR1 SGDLS, CDR2 YYNGEE. J was trimmed by 8 bases and V by 5 bases; bases with no gene match: 10.